The sequence of this TCR beta chain was determined in a study of CD8+ T cells in alopecia areata. In the study overall: Treatment of the treated patients consisted of oral tofacitinib, 5 to 10 mg twice daily.

RNA, once extracted, was reverse transcribed into cDNA for use as the sequencing template. The data were produced by immunoSEQ multiplex PCR, yet TCRdb's version contains in-frame clones alone and is incomplete. Of over 120,000 clones detected, around 49% appear once; the ten largest clones hold approximately 0.99%. Concerning this clone itself: Its antigen remains unknown.

V gave up 3 bases and J gave up 3 bases, with 9 bases separating them. The germline V gene encodes CDR1 LGHNA and CDR2 YSLEER. The CDR3 contains 13 residues. Study results and limitations: Mice showed TCR sharing more clearly than patients did, possibly owing to HLA.

The sample was CD4+ T cells sorted from blood, taken at week 0. The chain joins TRBV4-3 to TRBJ2-7, with no clear D. This sequence originates from a human donor with alopecia areata. The CDR3 region has the DNA TGCGCCAGCAGCCAGGACCGCCGCTACGAGCAGTACTTC. This codes for CASSQDRRYEQYF.